Listed below are T cell receptor beta chains from one sample, sequenced in a study of STAT3 mutations in large granular lymphocyte leukemia. Measured with immunoSEQ multiplex PCR; TCRdb has only the in-frame clones, and not every one. The sample shows about 9,000 clones, 88% of them seen only once. The sequenced material came from peripheral blood mononuclear cells. These receptors all come from a man older than 75 with T-cell large granular lymphocyte leukemia. Some clones in this sample may be carry-over from other donors' samples. CDR3s include the opening cysteine and the closing phenylalanine or tryptophan. D genes are given only for firm matches. Size is stated for part of the rows, as once, few or many counts, or as a class when the clone is expanded.

TRBD2	TRBV4-2	NA	TRBJ2-1	CASSQATTSGRNEQFF	TGTGCCAGCAGCCAAGCCACGACTAGCGGCCGCAATGAGCAGTTCTTC
TRBD2	TRBV29-1	NA	TRBJ2-5	CSAAATSSGGKETQYF	TGCAGCGCTGCGGCGACTTCTAGCGGGGGGAAAGAGACCCAGTACTTC
TRBD1	TRBV7-2	NA	TRBJ1-2	CASSSSGGGINYGYTF	TGTGCCAGCAGCTCCTCAGGGGGGGGAATTAACTATGGCTACACCTTC
TRBD1	TRBV18	NA	TRBJ2-7	CASSPGQPEQYF	TGTGCCAGCTCACCGGGACAGCCCGAGCAGTACTTC
NA	TRBV5-4	NA	TRBJ1-3	CASSSGPGNTIYF	TGTGCCAGCAGCTCCGGGCCTGGAAACACCATATATTTT
NA	TRBV4-3	NA	TRBJ1-2	CASREIGVGGYTF	TGCGCCAGCAGAGAGATCGGGGTTGGAGGCTACACCTTC
NA	TRBV5-1	NA	TRBJ1-4	CASSLTGPTNEKLFF	TGCGCCAGCAGCTTGACAGGACCAACTAATGAAAAACTGTTTTTT
TRBD1	TRBV6-1	NA	TRBJ1-2	CASSERQGAFGYTF	TGTGCCAGCAGTGAGCGGCAGGGGGCCTTCGGCTACACCTTC
NA	TRBV5-4	NA	TRBJ2-3	CASSGTESTDTQYF	TGTGCCAGCAGCGGCACAGAGAGCACAGATACGCAGTATTTT
TRBD1	TRBV18	NA	TRBJ1-6	CASSPERGQGAPPLHF	TGTGCCAGCTCACCTGAAAGGGGACAGGGGGCCCCACCCCTCCACTTT
NA	TRBV7-9	NA	TRBJ2-3	CASSLDGRTDTQYF	TGTGCCAGCAGCTTGGACGGGCGCACAGATACGCAGTATTTT
NA	TRBV29-1	NA	TRBJ1-2	CSVADSTVYGYTF	TGCAGCGTTGCTGACAGTACAGTCTATGGCTACACCTTC
NA	TRBV30	NA	TRBJ2-7	CAWDKGGGPYEQYF	TGTGCCTGGGACAAGGGGGGGGGCCCCTACGAGCAGTACTTC
NA	TRBV6-1	NA	TRBJ1-5	CASSPAERPQPQHF	TGTGCCAGCAGCCCGGCAGAGCGGCCTCAGCCCCAGCATTTT
TRBD1	TRBV5-1	NA	TRBJ2-7	CASSLGGQGREQYF	TGCGCCAGCAGCTTGGGGGGACAGGGCCGCGAGCAGTACTTC
TRBD2	TRBV6-5	NA	TRBJ2-5	CASSSGGGAETQYF	TGTGCCAGCAGTTCGGGCGGGGGGGCAGAGACCCAGTACTTC
NA	TRBV5-1	NA	TRBJ2-7	CASSLAGASREQYF	TGCGCCAGCAGCTTGGCTGGGGCCTCCCGCGAGCAGTACTTC
NA	TRBV13	NA	TRBJ1-1	CASSIRRGNTEAFF	TGTGCCAGCAGCATACGAAGGGGCAACACTGAAGCTTTCTTT
NA	TRBV5-1	NA	TRBJ1-2	CASSLGAKGGYTF	TGCGCCAGCAGCTTGGGAGCAAAAGGGGGCTACACCTTC
NA	TRBV19	medium-sized	TRBJ2-3	CASESDTQYF	TGTGCCAGTGAATCAGATACGCAGTATTTT
NA	TRBV4-1	once	TRBJ1-5	CASSQDGDSNQPQHF	TGCGCCAGCAGCCAAGATGGAGATAGCAATCAGCCCCAGCATTTT
TRBD2	TRBV10-2	NA	TRBJ2-3	CASSDNWRGGTDTQYF	TGCGCCAGCAGTGACAACTGGCGGGGGGGCACAGATACGCAGTATTTT
TRBD1	TRBV29-1	NA	TRBJ2-7	CSVEDRDRGMREQYF	TGCAGCGTTGAAGATCGGGACAGGGGTATGAGGGAGCAGTACTTC
NA	TRBV4-3	NA	TRBJ1-3	CASSQVPSSSGNTIYF	TGCGCCAGCAGCCAAGTTCCCTCAAGCTCTGGAAACACCATATATTTT
NA	TRBV28	NA	TRBJ1-2	CASTQTGGAAVLGYYGYTF	TGTGCCAGCACCCAAACCGGGGGGGCGGCAGTATTGGGATACTATGGCTACACCTTC
NA	TRBV25-1	NA	TRBJ1-6	CASSGSPTPNSPLHF	TGTGCCAGCAGTGGTAGCCCAACTCCTAATTCACCCCTCCACTTT
NA	TRBV27	NA	TRBJ1-4	CASSLYRANTNEKLFF	TGTGCCAGCAGTCTTTACAGGGCAAACACTAATGAAAAACTGTTTTTT
TRBD2	TRBV7-2	NA	TRBJ2-5	CASSSRFSGDKETQYF	TGTGCCAGCAGCTCCCGGTTTAGCGGGGACAAAGAGACCCAGTACTTC
NA	TRBV19	NA	TRBJ2-5	CASSGGGSSQETQYF	TGTGCCAGTAGCGGGGGTGGTTCCTCCCAAGAGACCCAGTACTTC
NA	TRBV7-2	NA	TRBJ1-3	CASHRSSSNSGNTIYF	TGTGCCAGCCATCGCTCCAGCAGCAACTCTGGAAACACCATATATTTT
NA	TRBV7-2	NA	TRBJ2-7	CASSPDRSYEQYF	TGTGCCAGCAGCCCGGACAGAAGCTACGAGCAGTACTTC
TRBD2	TRBV7-9	NA	TRBJ2-3	CASSSSGRNTQYF	TGTGCCAGCAGCTCCTCCGGGAGGAATACGCAGTATTTT
NA	TRBV5-6	NA	TRBJ2-2	CASSPRWLNTGELFF	TGTGCCAGCAGCCCCCGGTGGTTGAACACCGGGGAGCTGTTTTTT
NA	TRBV30	NA	TRBJ2-3	CAWSQNTDTQYF	TGTGCCTGGAGCCAAAATACAGATACGCAGTATTTT
TRBD1	TRBV18	once	TRBJ1-1	CASSRRGAGGIPEAFF	TGTGCCAGCTCACGAAGAGGGGCAGGGGGTATTCCTGAAGCTTTCTTT
NA	TRBV6-1	once	TRBJ1-5	CASSERGMGQPQHF	TGTGCCAGCAGTGAAAGGGGAATGGGGCAGCCCCAGCATTTT
NA	TRBV19	NA	TRBJ2-5	CASSIRGPETQYF	TGTGCCAGTAGTATACGAGGTCCTGAGACCCAGTACTTC
TRBD1	TRBV10-3	NA	TRBJ2-2	CAIGTGQNTGELFF	TGTGCCATCGGGACAGGCCAGAACACCGGGGAGCTGTTTTTT
TRBD1	TRBV18	NA	TRBJ1-2	CASSPGQGGSYGYTF	TGTGCCAGCTCACCGGGACAGGGAGGTAGCTATGGCTACACCTTC
NA	TRBV6-5	NA	TRBJ1-2	CACSRDGLNYGYTF	TGTGCCTGTAGCCGGGACGGACTTAACTATGGCTACACCTTC
TRBD1	TRBV30	NA	TRBJ1-5	CAWRDQGGNQPQHF	TGTGCCTGGAGGGATCAGGGGGGGAATCAGCCCCAGCATTTT
NA	TRBV6-1	once	TRBJ1-2	CASSVDSSYGYTF	TGTGCCAGCAGTGTCGACAGCAGCTATGGCTACACCTTC
NA	TRBV4-1	few	TRBJ2-7	CASSQAEKSYEQYF	TGCGCCAGCAGCCAAGCGGAGAAATCGTACGAGCAGTACTTC
NA	TRBV11-2	NA	TRBJ2-7	CASSSNRDSSYEQYF	TGTGCCAGCAGCTCGAACCGCGACTCTTCCTACGAGCAGTACTTC
TRBD2	TRBV7-2	NA	TRBJ2-3	CASSTRLARDTQYF	TGTGCCAGCAGCACCCGACTAGCCCGAGATACGCAGTATTTT
NA	TRBV5-1	once	TRBJ1-2	CASSLVAGEDGYTF	TGCGCCAGCAGCTTGGTGGCAGGGGAGGATGGCTACACCTTC
TRBD2	TRBV13	NA	TRBJ2-6	CASSYGTSGGHAGANVLTF	TGTGCCAGCAGCTACGGGACTAGCGGGGGCCACGCCGGGGCCAACGTCCTGACTTTC
NA	TRBV5-1	NA	TRBJ2-7	CASSQQTDSYEQYF	TGCGCCAGCAGCCAGCAGACGGATTCCTACGAGCAGTACTTC
NA	TRBV7-9	few	TRBJ1-3	CASRTAVSGNTIYF	TGTGCCAGCAGGACGGCGGTATCTGGAAACACCATATATTTT
NA	TRBV11-2	NA	TRBJ2-7	CASSLVRGVFYEQYF	TGTGCCAGCAGCTTAGTGAGGGGGGTCTTCTACGAGCAGTACTTC
NA	TRBV18	NA	TRBJ1-1	CASSPKGGGNTEAFF	TGTGCCAGCTCACCTAAAGGGGGGGGGAACACTGAAGCTTTCTTT